This TCR beta chain stems from a study of CD8 T cells in ankylosing spondylitis. Broader study findings: Typical of ankylosing spondylitis blood, it appeared, was a TCR beta motif of under 10 highly homologous variants.

On this clonotype itself: Its antigen is undetermined.

One entry per CDR3 protein, called by TCRdb with MiXCR from the 5' RACE reads. The table has 800,000 to 900,000 distinct CDR3 sequences, about an eighth seen once. Germline trimming cut 5 bases from V and 4 bases from J; bases unmatched to any gene: 14. The CDR3 is 17 residues long. Germline V gives CDR1 SEHNR, CDR2 FQNEAQ (reference sequence). This clonotype was obtained from a male donor with ankylosing spondylitis. The gene calls are TRBV7-9 and TRBJ2-7; TRBD1 agrees at 10 bases. The sample taken for sequencing was blood, either unsorted or a sorted T cell fraction (not recorded which). This CDR3 is CASSPRFWTGGSYEQYF. The CDR3 DNA reads as TGTGCCAGCAGCCCAAGGTTTTGGACAGGGGGTAGTTACGAGCAGTACTTC.